A selection of T cell receptor beta chains follows, all from one sample in a study of molecular identifiers for immune sequencing clone quantification. Using its own MiXCR run on the PCR reads, TCRdb lists one record per CDR3 protein. The table records 400,000 to 600,000 distinct CDR3 sequences, roughly a fifth of them present only once. The source material was naive CD8+ T cells from blood, with Jurkat cell RNA spiked in. The receptors shown here come from a human donor in good health. Some libraries in this study had Jurkat cell RNA spiked in. The CDR3 runs from the conserved cysteine through the conserved F or W. A D gene is named only where the DNA matches it firmly. Size is omitted from some rows. Given values are once, few, many or a class for expanded clones.

TRBJ2-3	many	.	TRBV20-1	CSAPDRFDYTDTQYF	TGCAGTGCTCCCGACAGGTTCGATTACACAGATACGCAGTATTTT
TRBJ2-3	many	.	TRBV9	CASSALFTDTQYF	TGTGCCAGCAGCGCCCTCTTCACAGATACGCAGTATTTT
TRBJ1-6	few	TRBD1	TRBV27	CASSRFAGTAYNSPLHF	TGTGCCAGCAGCCGCTTCGCGGGGACAGCTTATAATTCACCCCTCCACTTT
TRBJ2-6	.	TRBD1	TRBV6-2/TRBV6-3	CAGARDRPSGGNVLTF	TGTGCCGGGGCCCGGGACAGGCCCTCTGGGGGCAACGTCCTGACTTTC
TRBJ2-7	many	.	TRBV20-1	CSANSPGDAVYEQYF	TGCAGTGCTAATTCCCCCGGGGACGCGGTCTACGAGCAGTACTTC
TRBJ2-5	many	.	TRBV11-2	CASSLETGETQYF	TGTGCCAGCAGCTTAGAGACGGGTGAGACCCAGTACTTC
TRBJ1-4	many	.	TRBV7-9	CASSFPDSPGEKLFF	TGTGCCAGCAGCTTCCCGGACAGTCCCGGCGAAAAACTGTTTTTT
TRBJ2-1	.	.	TRBV27	CASSLGHGWGERFF	TGTGCCAGCAGTCTGGGACATGGCTGGGGTGAGCGGTTCTTC
TRBJ1-1	many	.	TRBV7-8	CASSLDWGRPNTEAFF	TGTGCCAGCAGCCTCGATTGGGGCAGGCCGAACACTGAAGCTTTCTTT
TRBJ2-1	.	TRBD2	TRBV29-1	CSAEVGRGSPYNEQFF	TGCAGCGCTGAAGTGGGGAGGGGTTCCCCCTACAATGAGCAGTTCTTC
TRBJ2-5	.	.	TRBV25-1	CASSESPTTGGYQETQYF	TGTGCCAGCAGTGAATCCCCCACGACAGGAGGGTACCAAGAGACCCAGTACTTC
TRBJ2-2	.	.	TRBV5-4	CASSQDQAGELFF	TGTGCCAGCAGCCAGGATCAGGCCGGGGAGCTGTTTTTT
TRBJ2-7	.	TRBD1	TRBV7-6	CASSPYPGTGGGEQYF	TGTGCCAGCAGCCCCTACCCTGGGACAGGGGGCGGCGAGCAGTACTTC
TRBJ1-2	many	.	TRBV12-3/TRBV12-4	CASSFGRGDYGYTF	TGTGCCAGCAGTTTCGGCAGGGGTGACTATGGCTACACCTTC
TRBJ2-1	.	TRBD2	TRBV20-1	CSARDDLAGSYNEQFF	TGCAGTGCTAGAGATGACCTAGCGGGGAGCTACAATGAGCAGTTCTTC
TRBJ2-3	many	TRBD1	TRBV20-1	CSAPRTGSTDTQYF	TGCAGTGCGCCGCGGACAGGTAGCACAGATACGCAGTATTTT
TRBJ2-7	.	TRBD2	TRBV27	CASGAGGVQGPYEQYF	TGTGCCAGCGGGGCGGGGGGCGTTCAGGGACCCTACGAGCAGTACTTC
TRBJ2-2	few	.	TRBV6-2/TRBV6-3	CASSVQNTGELFF	TGTGCCAGCAGCGTACAGAACACCGGGGAGCTGTTTTTT
TRBJ2-4	.	TRBD2	TRBV4-2	CASSSGLAGGLAKNIQYF	TGTGCCAGCAGCTCCGGACTAGCGGGAGGGTTAGCCAAAAACATTCAGTACTTC
TRBJ1-2	.	.	TRBV14	CASSPGGASTF	TGTGCCAGCAGCCCCGGCGGGGCTTCCACCTTC
TRBJ2-5	few	TRBD1	TRBV19	CASSNADRGPQETQYF	TGTGCCAGTAGTAACGCCGACAGGGGGCCACAAGAGACCCAGTACTTC
TRBJ2-7	.	.	TRBV7-8	CASSLHGVLYEQYF	TGTGCCAGCAGCTTACACGGGGTCCTGTACGAGCAGTACTTC
TRBJ1-6	.	.	TRBV4-3	CVSSQDYSDSNSPLHF	TGCGTCAGCAGCCAAGATTATAGCGATAGTAATTCACCCCTCCACTTT
TRBJ1-5	.	.	TRBV4-1	CASSQEMQGSMHQPQHF	TGCGCCAGCAGCCAAGAGATGCAGGGATCGATGCATCAGCCCCAGCATTTT
TRBJ1-3	.	.	TRBV5-1	CASRPDKSSGNTIYF	TGCGCCAGCAGGCCGGACAAGAGCTCTGGAAACACCATATATTTT
TRBJ1-5	many	.	TRBV6-2/TRBV6-3	CASSYGGTFTSNQPQHF	TGTGCCAGCAGTTACGGGGGGACCTTTACTAGCAATCAGCCCCAGCATTTT
TRBJ2-7	many	.	TRBV5-1	CASSPIGGRPYEQYF	TGCGCCAGCAGCCCAATCGGAGGACGCCCCTACGAGCAGTACTTC
TRBJ2-7	.	.	TRBV20-1	CSARWDLTFYEQYF	TGCAGTGCTCGGTGGGACTTAACTTTCTACGAGCAGTACTTC
TRBJ2-3	many	.	TRBV27	CASSLRENTDTQYF	TGTGCCAGCAGTCTAAGGGAGAACACAGATACGCAGTATTTT
TRBJ2-3	many	.	TRBV7-3	CASSSTRAGPYTDTQYF	TGTGCCAGCAGCTCTACTAGGGCCGGGCCCTACACAGATACGCAGTATTTT
TRBJ2-3	.	.	TRBV23-1	CASSQSSQGRSQKSGEEADTQYF	TGCGCCAGCAGTCAATCGTCCCAGGGGCGAAGTCAAAAGTCTGGTGAGGAAGCAGATACGCAGTATTTT
TRBJ2-1	many	.	TRBV12-5	CASGLGTDYNEQFF	TGTGCTAGTGGTTTGGGAACAGACTACAATGAGCAGTTCTTC
TRBJ2-5	few	.	TRBV5-1	CASNNRGGVGWETQYF	TGCGCCAGCAACAACCGGGGTGGGGTAGGATGGGAGACCCAGTACTTC
TRBJ2-7	.	.	TRBV6-5	CASSKGTGTSYEQYF	TGTGCCAGCAGCAAAGGAACCGGGACATCCTACGAGCAGTACTTC
TRBJ2-7	few	TRBD1	TRBV11-2	CASSLTHRGGGYEQYF	TGTGCCAGCAGCTTAACCCACAGGGGCGGAGGCTACGAGCAGTACTTC
TRBJ2-7	.	.	TRBV4-3	CASSQGPAVSYEQYF	TGCGCCAGCAGCCAAGGTCCCGCAGTCTCCTACGAGCAGTACTTC
TRBJ2-7	.	.	TRBV7-9	CASSQSGWPYEQYF	TGTGCCAGCAGCCAGAGCGGGTGGCCCTACGAGCAGTACTTC
TRBJ1-6	many	.	TRBV4-1	CASSHIRGQERSPLHF	TGCGCCAGCAGCCATATAAGAGGACAAGAGCGTTCACCCCTCCACTTT
TRBJ1-5	many	.	TRBV19	CASSILGGFQPQHF	TGTGCCAGTAGTATTTTGGGCGGTTTTCAGCCCCAGCATTTT
TRBJ2-7	few	TRBD2	TRBV4-1	CASSQYVPSGRISYEQYF	TGCGCCAGCAGCCAATACGTACCTAGCGGGAGAATTTCCTACGAGCAGTACTTC
TRBJ2-5	few	.	TRBV20-1	CSARDSQGGWLETQYF	TGCAGTGCTAGAGACTCGCAAGGGGGTTGGTTGGAGACCCAGTACTTC
TRBJ1-1	many	.	TRBV4-3	CASSQDFRGVDTEAFF	TGCGCCAGCAGCCAAGATTTTAGGGGAGTAGACACTGAAGCTTTCTTT
TRBJ2-5	few	TRBD1	TRBV19	CASSIIGTGQETQYF	TGTGCCAGTAGTATTATCGGGACAGGCCAAGAGACCCAGTACTTC